This passage covers 31 T cell receptor beta chains from one sample sequenced in a study of blood T cell repertoires in COVID-19. Sequencing was performed with immunoSEQ multiplex PCR; in TCRdb, only in-frame clones are kept and a portion is missing. The sample shows about 58,000 clones, around 91% of them seen only once. Sequences were obtained from peripheral blood. The receptors here all came from a woman aged 55-70 years with active COVID-19.

V gene TRBV19 combines with J gene TRBJ2-3; tentatively, D is TRBD1 (6 bases). The ends were cut back, 3 bases at V and 2 bases at J, with 21 bases in the middle. The CDR3 has 18 residues. Germline CDR1 LNHDA, CDR2 SQIVND (reference sequence). CDR3 coding DNA: TGTGCCAGTAGTATTATTGGGCGCTGGGGGCGAGACACAGATACGCAGTATTTT. It translates to CASSIIGRWGRDTDTQYF.

This sequence joins TRBV3-1 (or the pseudogene TRBV3-2) and TRBJ1-6, with TRBD1 matching 7 bases. J gave up 14 bases and V 4 bases, and 11 bases lay outside the gene matches. Germline loops: CDR1 LGHDT, CDR2 YNNKEL (reference sequence). This CDR3 comprises 14 residues. The CDR3 here is CASSLGTAPVTLHF. The DNA of the CDR3 is TGTGCCAGCAGCCTCGGGACAGCCCCAGTGACCCTCCACTTT.

CDR3 loop: CASTPGQGTNYGYTF. CDR3 coding DNA: TGTGCCAGCACCCCGGGACAGGGGACCAACTATGGCTACACCTTC. The chain joins TRBV7-2 to TRBJ1-2, with 10 bases matching TRBD1. Germline V lookup: CDR1 SGHTA, CDR2 FQGNSA. With V trimmed by 7 bases and J by 2 bases, 7 bases remained unmatched. The CDR3 length is 15 residues.

The rearrangement joins TRBV28 to TRBJ1-5; perhaps TRBD1 as D (6 bases). CDR1 and CDR2 from the germline V gene are MDHEN and SYDVKM. V shed 6 bases and J shed 6 bases, with 9 bases lying between them. The CDR3 runs 12 residues. The CDR3 is CASSRTVQPQHF. The CDR3 DNA reads TGTGCCAGCAGCCGGACAGTTCAGCCCCAGCATTTT.

The chain links TRBV7-2 to TRBJ1-1; D uncertain. The CDR3 loop spans 13 amino acids. Trimming left V 5 bases short and J 4 bases short, with 11 bases between. The germline CDR1 and CDR2 sequences are SGHTA and FQGNSA. The CDR3 nucleotides are TGTGCCAGCAGCCGCCCCCGCGGCACTGAAGCTTTCTTT. It codes for CASSRPRGTEAFF.

This chain joins TRBV6-2 or TRBV6-3 and TRBJ1-2; D call uncertain. V was clipped by 6 bases and J by 4 bases, with 6 bases between them. Germline V gene lookup returns CDR1 MNHEY and CDR2 SVGEGT. The CDR3 sequence is 11 residues long. The CDR3 DNA reads TGTGCCAGCAGCGACATCTATGGCTACACCTTC. Translation gives CASSDIYGYTF.

This rearrangement joins TRBV19 to TRBJ1-2, with 11 positions matching TRBD1. Germline-derived CDR1 and CDR2 are LNHDA and SQIVND (reference sequence). V lost 5 bases, J lost 4 bases, and 3 bases stayed unmatched. The CDR3 is 14 residues long. CDR3 region: CASSPGTGGYGYTF. As DNA, the CDR3 is TGTGCCAGTAGTCCAGGGACAGGGGGCTATGGCTACACCTTC. Full variable domain (rest looked up from reference TRBV19 and TRBJ1-2): DGGITQSPKYLFRKEGQNVTLSCEQNLNHDAMYWYRQDPGQGLRLIYYSQIVNDFQKGDIAEGYSVSREKKESFPLTVTSAQKNPTAFYLCASSPGTGGYGYTFGSGTRLTVV.

This clone has just one count. The DNA of the CDR3 is TGTGCCAGCAGCTCTCGGACTAGCGGGGGCCTCAACACCGGGGAGCTGTTTTTT. This codes for CASSSRTSGGLNTGELFF. The genes are TRBV7-2 and TRBJ2-2, with 13 positions matching TRBD2. The CDR3 is 18 residues long. V trimming: 4 bases; J trimming: 2 bases; junction bases outside the gene matches: 7. Germline CDR1 is SGHTA and CDR2 is FQGNSA.

V is TRBV4-1 and J is TRBJ2-5; 9 nucleotides match TRBD2. Trimming took 0 bases from V and 1 from J; bases not matched to a gene: 6. CDR1 MGHRA and CDR2 YSYEKL come from the germline V gene. This CDR3 spans 17 amino acids. CDR3 loop: CASSQDSGGGAQETQYF. As DNA, the CDR3 is TGCGCCAGCAGCCAAGATTCTGGCGGGGGGGCCCAAGAGACCCAGTACTTC.

The chain is built from TRBV3-1 (or the pseudogene TRBV3-2) and TRBJ1-5, with TRBD1 identical over 7 bases. The germline CDR1 and CDR2 sequences are LGHDT and YNNKEL (reference sequence). This CDR3 comprises 15 residues. J gave up 2 bases and V 6 bases, and 7 bases lay outside the gene matches. The CDR3 region has the DNA TGTGCCAGCAGTCAAAGAGGACAGGGCAATCAGCCCCAGCATTTT. It specifies CASSQRGQGNQPQHF.

The rearrangement joins TRBV19 to TRBJ1-2; D possibly corresponds to TRBD1 (5 bases). Germline V CDR1 and CDR2: LNHDA, SQIVND (reference sequence). CDR3 size: 17 residues. Trimming took off 6 bases at V and 0 bases at J, with 20 bases between the two ends. The CDR3 here is CASSSYLGAPANYGYTF. The CDR3 DNA sequence: TGTGCCAGTAGCTCCTACCTTGGGGCGCCTGCTAACTATGGCTACACCTTC.

V and J are TRBV24-1 and TRBJ1-5; D may be TRBD1 (6 bases). Germline values: CDR1 KGHDR, CDR2 SFDVKD. This CDR3 spans 14 amino acids. V lost 6 bases and J 0 bases, leaving 8 bases between the germline ends. CDR3 nucleotides: TGTGCCACCAGTCAGGGGAATAGCAATCAGCCCCAGCATTTT. Protein product: CATSQGNSNQPQHF.

DNA for the CDR3: TGTGCCAGCAGCTCCGGACAGGGGTTCCACAATGAGCAGTTCTTC. This translates into CASSSGQGFHNEQFF. This chain connects TRBV7-9 to TRBJ2-1; 9 bases are shared with TRBD1. The V segment lost 4 bases and the J segment 5 bases; nucleotides outside the gene matches: 6. The CDR3 is 15 residues long. Per germline, CDR1 SEHNR and CDR2 FQNEAQ (reference sequence).

This chain links TRBV4-1 with TRBJ2-1; the D gene is possibly TRBD2 (6 bases). CDR3 length equals 15 residues. Trimming pared 6 bases from V and 1 base from J, leaving 13 bases between. Germline assignment: CDR1 MGHRA and CDR2 YSYEKL. DNA for the CDR3: TGCGCCAGCAGTCGGGACTGGCTTTCCTACAATGAGCAGTTCTTC. Amino acid sequence: CASSRDWLSYNEQFF.

This chain connects TRBV29-1 to TRBJ1-5, with TRBD1 matching over 7 bases. CDR3 length: 13 amino acids. Germline loops: CDR1 SQVTM, CDR2 ANQGSEA. V lost 4 bases to trimming and J lost 8 bases; unmatched junction nucleotides: 8. The CDR3: CSVGDRPFEPQHF. CDR3 coding DNA: TGCAGCGTTGGGGACAGACCTTTTGAGCCCCAGCATTTT.

This chain joins TRBV5-1 and TRBJ1-1, with 11 bases identical to TRBD1. The CDR3 runs 16 residues. Germline V lookup: CDR1 SGHRS, CDR2 YFSETQ. Unmatched junction bases numbered 11, after V lost 3 bases and J lost 7 bases. CDR3 in amino acids: CASSSPDRGLFGEAFF. DNA for the CDR3: TGCGCCAGCAGCTCCCCGGACAGGGGGCTTTTTGGTGAAGCTTTCTTT. The whole variable domain, remainder taken from reference TRBV5-1 and TRBJ1-1, is KAGVTQTPRYLIKTRGQQVTLSCSPISGHRSVSWYQQTPGQGLQFLFEYFSETQRNKGNFPGRFSGRQFSNSRSEMNVSTLELGDSALYLCASSSPDRGLFGEAFFGQGTRLTVV.

This sequence joins TRBV18 and TRBJ1-6; 7 bases are shared with TRBD1. From germline, CDR1 is KGHSH and CDR2 LQKENI. CDR3 length: 14 amino acids. V shed 5 bases, J shed 10 bases, and the junction held 8 bases outside the gene matches. This CDR3 reads CASSSQGRPSPLHF. The CDR3 DNA is TGTGCCAGCTCATCACAGGGGCGACCCTCACCCCTCCACTTT.

The V gene is TRBV6-2 or TRBV6-3, the J gene TRBJ2-4; D is unresolved. Germline CDR1 is MNHEY and CDR2 is SVGEGT. The CDR3 sequence is 13 residues long. V dropped 0 bases and J dropped 3 bases, with 3 bases sitting between them. Written as DNA, the CDR3 is TGTGCCAGCAGTTACTCCAGCAAAAACATTCAGTACTTC. This translates into CASSYSSKNIQYF.

This chain uses TRBV6-5 with TRBJ2-7; 7 bases align to TRBD1. CDR1 and CDR2 (germline): MNHEY, SVGAGI. This CDR3 spans 16 amino acids. V lost 3 bases to trimming and J lost 3 bases; unmatched junction nucleotides: 11. The CDR3 DNA reads TGTGCCAGCAGTTATTCCACAGGGGTCGACCACTACGAGCAGTACTTC. Its protein product is CASSYSTGVDHYEQYF.

The chain is built from TRBV11-2 and TRBJ1-3; 9 bases line up with TRBD1. V lost 6 bases and J lost 3; bases outside the gene matches: 9. The germline CDR1 and CDR2 sequences are SGHAT and FQNNGV. The CDR3 spans 16 residues. This chain's CDR3 is CASRRPGQGGGNTIYF. The CDR3 DNA sequence: TGTGCCAGCAGACGTCCGGGACAGGGTGGTGGAAACACCATATATTTT.

The V call is TRBV4-3, the J call TRBJ2-3, with 9 positions matching TRBD2. The V and J ends lost 0 bases and 9 bases, in that order; junction bases with no gene match: 7. The CDR3 is 15 amino acids. The germline V gene encodes CDR1 LGHNA and CDR2 YSLEER. Written as DNA, the CDR3 is TGCGCCAGCAGCCAAGATATGATTAGCGGGGGAACGCAGTATTTT. Encoded protein: CASSQDMISGGTQYF.

V gene TRBV6-5 combines with J gene TRBJ2-5, with D possibly being TRBD2 (5 bases). The germline CDR1 and CDR2 sequences are MNHEY and SVGAGI. Deletions cut 10 bases from V and 1 base from J, with 13 bases between. The CDR3 contains 13 residues. The CDR3 reads CATARLSQETQYF. In DNA, the CDR3 is TGTGCCACAGCGCGACTATCCCAAGAGACCCAGTACTTC.

The rearrangement joins TRBV30 to TRBJ2-7; 12 bases fit TRBD2. Trimming took 3 bases from V and 6 from J; bases not matched to a gene: 9. This CDR3 is 15 amino acids long. Germline CDR1 and CDR2: GTSNPN and SVGIG (reference sequence). In DNA form, the CDR3 reads TGTGCCTGGAGCCCTCTAGCGGGGGGGCCTCGCGAGCAGTACTTC. The encoded protein is CAWSPLAGGPREQYF.

This clone was detected once. The chain couples TRBV11-1 to TRBJ2-2; TRBD2 matches 7 bases. Trimming cost V 2 bases and J 2 bases; bases outside gene matches: 5. The CDR3 is 16 amino acids. Germline V gene lookup returns CDR1 SGHAT and CDR2 FQDESV (reference sequence). CDR3: CASSLRRGGNTGELFF. The CDR3 DNA follows: TGTGCCAGCAGCTTAAGGCGCGGGGGTAACACCGGGGAGCTGTTTTTT.

V gene TRBV5-1 combines with J gene TRBJ2-7, with TRBD1 as a possible D gene (6 bases). The germline CDR1 and CDR2 sequences are SGHRS and YFSETQ. V gave up 2 bases and J gave up 8 bases, with 11 bases separating them. The CDR3 totals 12 residues. For the CDR3, the DNA is TGCGCCAGCAGCTTAACAGGGACGCAGCAGTACTTC. It specifies CASSLTGTQQYF.

The rearrangement uses TRBV30 and TRBJ2-5; 8 bases agree with TRBD1. V lost 1 base, J lost 2 bases, and 3 bases stayed unmatched. CDR3 length: 14 residues. Germline CDR1 and CDR2: GTSNPN and SVGIG (reference sequence). Written as DNA, the CDR3 is TGTGCCTGGAGTGCAACAGGGGGACAAGAGACCCAGTACTTC. Translated, it gives CAWSATGGQETQYF.

The J gene is TRBJ2-1, the V gene TRBV5-6, with 10 bases matching TRBD2. Germline trimming cut 2 bases from V and 3 bases from J; bases unmatched to any gene: 2. Per germline, CDR1 SGHDT and CDR2 YYEEEE. The CDR3 length is 15 residues. CDR3 region: CASSLAGGYYNEQFF. The CDR3 DNA reads as TGTGCCAGCAGCTTAGCGGGGGGGTACTACAATGAGCAGTTCTTC. Using reference TRBV5-6 and TRBJ2-1 for the parts outside the CDR3, the full variable domain is DAGVTQSPTHLIKTRGQQVTLRCSPKSGHDTVSWYQQALGQGPQFIFQYYEEEERQRGNFPDRFSGHQFPNYSSELNVNALLLGDSALYLCASSLAGGYYNEQFFGPGTRLTVL.

This sequence joins TRBV18 and TRBJ1-1; 9 bases align to TRBD1. Germline CDR1 reads KGHSH; CDR2 reads LQKENI. Trimming took 6 bases from V and 3 from J; bases not matched to a gene: 2. The length of the CDR3 is 13 residues. CDR3 DNA: TGTGCCAGCTCCCGGGACAGGGACACTGAAGCTTTCTTT. This gives the protein CASSRDRDTEAFF.

V and J are TRBV1 and TRBJ2-3; TRBD2, as called in the table, went unchecked against the DNA. TRBV1 is assigned pseudogene status. This CDR3 comprises 15 residues. The CDR3 bases are TGCACCAGCAGCCCCGGGACTATTGAGACAGATACGCAGTATTTT. Protein: CTSSPGTIETDTQYF.

The rearrangement links TRBV6-6 to TRBJ2-5; 10 bases are shared with TRBD1. Looked up from germline, CDR1 is MNHNY and CDR2 is SVGAGI (reference sequence). V shed 9 bases, J shed 5 bases, and the junction held 12 bases outside the gene matches. CDR3 length: 15 amino acids. CDR3 DNA sequence: TGTGCCAGTTCGACAGGGGGCTGGAAGGGGGAGACCCAGTACTTC. Protein: CASSTGGWKGETQYF.

V gene TRBV7-2 combines with J gene TRBJ1-2; 9 nucleotides agree with TRBD1. V lost 4 bases, J lost 6 bases, and 3 bases stayed unmatched. The germline CDR1 and CDR2 sequences are SGHTA and FQGNSA. CDR3 length: 13 residues. DNA for the CDR3: TGTGCCAGCAGCTGGACAGGGGACCATGGCTACACCTTC. Translation: CASSWTGDHGYTF. The entire variable domain, with the rest obtained from reference TRBV7-2 and TRBJ1-2, is as follows: GAGVSQSPSNKVTEKGKDVELRCDPISGHTALYWYRQSLGQGLEFLIYFQGNSAPDKSGLPSDRFSAERTGGSVSTLTIQRTQQEDSAVYLCASSWTGDHGYTFGSGTRLTVV.